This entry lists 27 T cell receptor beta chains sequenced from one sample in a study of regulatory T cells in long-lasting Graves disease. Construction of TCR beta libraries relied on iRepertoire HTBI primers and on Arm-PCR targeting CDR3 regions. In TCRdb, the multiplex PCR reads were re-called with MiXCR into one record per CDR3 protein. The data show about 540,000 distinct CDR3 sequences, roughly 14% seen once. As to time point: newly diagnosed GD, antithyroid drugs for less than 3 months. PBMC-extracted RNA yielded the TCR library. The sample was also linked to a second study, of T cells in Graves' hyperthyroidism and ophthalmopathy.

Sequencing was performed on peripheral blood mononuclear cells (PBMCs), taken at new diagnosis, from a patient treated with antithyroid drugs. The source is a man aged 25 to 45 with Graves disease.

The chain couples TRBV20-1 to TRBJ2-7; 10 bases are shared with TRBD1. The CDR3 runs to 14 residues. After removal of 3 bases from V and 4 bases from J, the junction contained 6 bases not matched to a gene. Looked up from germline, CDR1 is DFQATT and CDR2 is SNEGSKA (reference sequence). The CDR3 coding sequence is TGCAGTGCTAGGGGGACAGGGGATTCGTACGAGCAGTACTTC. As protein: CSARGTGDSYEQYF.

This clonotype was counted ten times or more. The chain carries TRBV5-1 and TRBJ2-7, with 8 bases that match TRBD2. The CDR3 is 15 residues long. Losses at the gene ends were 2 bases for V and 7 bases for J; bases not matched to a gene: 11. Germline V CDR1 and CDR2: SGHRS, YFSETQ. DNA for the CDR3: TGCGCCAGCAGCTTTACCAGCGGGAGTCGAAGGGAGCAGTACTTC. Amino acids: CASSFTSGSRREQYF.

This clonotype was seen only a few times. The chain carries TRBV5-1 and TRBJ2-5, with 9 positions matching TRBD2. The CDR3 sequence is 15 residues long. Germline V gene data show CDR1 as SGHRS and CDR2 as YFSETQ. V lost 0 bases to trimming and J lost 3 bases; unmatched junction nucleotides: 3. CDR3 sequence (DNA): TGCGCCAGCAGCTTGGTAGTAGCGGGAGAAGAGACCCAGTACTTC. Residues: CASSLVVAGEETQYF.

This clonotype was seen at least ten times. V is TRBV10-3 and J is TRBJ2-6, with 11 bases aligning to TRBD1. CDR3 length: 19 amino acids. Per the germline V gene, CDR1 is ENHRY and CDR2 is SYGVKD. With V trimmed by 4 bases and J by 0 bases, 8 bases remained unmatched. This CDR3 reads CAISGAGQGGNSGANVLTF. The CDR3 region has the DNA TGTGCCATCAGTGGGGCGGGACAGGGGGGGAACTCTGGGGCCAACGTCCTGACTTTC.

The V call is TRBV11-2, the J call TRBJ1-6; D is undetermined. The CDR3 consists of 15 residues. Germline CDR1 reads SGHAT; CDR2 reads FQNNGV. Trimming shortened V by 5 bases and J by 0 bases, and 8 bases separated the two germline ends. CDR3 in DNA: TGTGCCAGCAGCGCGATGAGCTCCTATAATTCACCCCTCCACTTT. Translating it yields CASSAMSSYNSPLHF.

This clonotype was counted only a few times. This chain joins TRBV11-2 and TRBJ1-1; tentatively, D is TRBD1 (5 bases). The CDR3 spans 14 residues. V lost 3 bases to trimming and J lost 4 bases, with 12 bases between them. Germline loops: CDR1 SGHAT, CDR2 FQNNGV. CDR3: CASSFRVGGTEAFF. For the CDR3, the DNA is TGTGCCAGCAGCTTCAGGGTTGGAGGCACTGAAGCTTTCTTT.

In DNA, the CDR3 is TGTGCCAGCAGCTTAGGGAATCCACAAGCAGATACGCAGTATTTT. It translates to CASSLGNPQADTQYF. The chain employs TRBV7-9 and TRBJ2-3; no firm D call. The CDR3 is made up of 15 amino acids. Trimming pared 1 base from V and 4 bases from J, leaving 12 bases between. CDR1 SEHNR and CDR2 FQNEAQ come from the germline V gene (reference sequence).

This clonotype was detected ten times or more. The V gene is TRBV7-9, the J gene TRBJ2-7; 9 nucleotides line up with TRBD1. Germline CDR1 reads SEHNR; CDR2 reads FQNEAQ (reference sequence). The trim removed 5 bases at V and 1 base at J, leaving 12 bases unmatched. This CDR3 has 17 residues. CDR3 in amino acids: CASSPPNPTGGSYEQYF. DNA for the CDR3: TGTGCCAGCAGCCCACCCAACCCGACAGGGGGGTCCTACGAGCAGTACTTC. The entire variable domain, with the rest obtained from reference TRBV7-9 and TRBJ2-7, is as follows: DTGVSQNPRHKITKRGQNVTFRCDPISEHNRLYWYRQTLGQGPEFLTYFQNEAQLEKSRLLSDRFSAERPKGSFSTLEIQRTEQGDSAMYLCASSPPNPTGGSYEQYFGPGTRLTVT.

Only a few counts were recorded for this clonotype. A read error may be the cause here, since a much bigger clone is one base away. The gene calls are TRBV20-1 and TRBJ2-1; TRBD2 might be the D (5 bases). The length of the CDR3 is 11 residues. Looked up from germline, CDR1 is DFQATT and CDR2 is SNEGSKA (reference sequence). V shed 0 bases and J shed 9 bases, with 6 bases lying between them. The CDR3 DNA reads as TGCAGTGCTAGAGATGCGGGTGAGCAGTTCTTC. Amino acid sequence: CSARDAGEQFF.

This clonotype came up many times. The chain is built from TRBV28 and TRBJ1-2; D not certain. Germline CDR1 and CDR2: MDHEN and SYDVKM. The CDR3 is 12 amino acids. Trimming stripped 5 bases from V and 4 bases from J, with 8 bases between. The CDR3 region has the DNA TGTGCCAGCAGTCCCGGTCCCTATGGCTACACCTTC. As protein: CASSPGPYGYTF.

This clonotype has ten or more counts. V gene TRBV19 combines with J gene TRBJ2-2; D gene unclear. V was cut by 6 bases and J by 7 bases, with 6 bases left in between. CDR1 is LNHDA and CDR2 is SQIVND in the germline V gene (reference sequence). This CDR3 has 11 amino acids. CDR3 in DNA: TGTGCCAGTAGATTGGGCGGGGAGCTGTTTTTT. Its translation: CASRLGGELFF. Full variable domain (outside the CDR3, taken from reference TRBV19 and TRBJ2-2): DGGITQSPKYLFRKEGQNVTLSCEQNLNHDAMYWYRQDPGQGLRLIYYSQIVNDFQKGDIAEGYSVSREKKESFPLTVTSAQKNPTAFYLCASRLGGELFFGEGSRLTVL.

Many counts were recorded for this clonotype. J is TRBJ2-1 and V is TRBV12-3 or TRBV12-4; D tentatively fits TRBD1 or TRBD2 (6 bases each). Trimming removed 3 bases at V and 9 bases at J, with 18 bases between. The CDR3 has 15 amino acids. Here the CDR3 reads CASSFWEGGGSEQFF. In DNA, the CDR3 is TGTGCCAGCAGTTTCTGGGAAGGGGGAGGTAGTGAGCAGTTCTTC.

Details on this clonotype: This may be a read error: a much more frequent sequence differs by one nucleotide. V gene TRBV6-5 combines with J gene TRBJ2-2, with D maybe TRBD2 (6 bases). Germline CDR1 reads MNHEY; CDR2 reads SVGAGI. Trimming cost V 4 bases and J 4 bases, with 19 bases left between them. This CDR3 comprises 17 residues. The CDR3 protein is CASSFSPGELPTGELFF. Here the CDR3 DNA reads TGTGCCAGCAGTTTCTCTCCGGGAGAACTACCCACCGGGGAGCTGTTTTTT.

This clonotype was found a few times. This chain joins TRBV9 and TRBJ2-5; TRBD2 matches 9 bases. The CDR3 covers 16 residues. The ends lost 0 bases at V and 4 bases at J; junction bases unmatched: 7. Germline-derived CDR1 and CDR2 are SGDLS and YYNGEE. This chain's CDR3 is CASSVASGKGGETQYF. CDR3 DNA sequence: TGTGCCAGCAGCGTAGCTAGCGGGAAGGGGGGAGAGACCCAGTACTTC.

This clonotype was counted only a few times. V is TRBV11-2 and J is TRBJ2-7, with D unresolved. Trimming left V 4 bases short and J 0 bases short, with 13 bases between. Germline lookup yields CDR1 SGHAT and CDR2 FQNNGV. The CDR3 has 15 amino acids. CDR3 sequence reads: CASSSVRYASYEQYF. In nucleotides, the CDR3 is TGTGCCAGCAGCTCGGTTCGATATGCCTCCTACGAGCAGTACTTC.

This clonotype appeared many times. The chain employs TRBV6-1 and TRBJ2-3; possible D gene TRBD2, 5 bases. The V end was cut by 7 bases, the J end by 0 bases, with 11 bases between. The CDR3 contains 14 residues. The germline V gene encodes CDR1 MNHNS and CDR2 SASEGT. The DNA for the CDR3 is TGTGCCAGCAAACGGACTTCTAGCACAGATACGCAGTATTTT. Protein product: CASKRTSSTDTQYF.

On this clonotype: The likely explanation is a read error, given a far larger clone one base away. The CDR3 bases are TGTGCCAGCAGTAACCCTAGCGGTCTCACCTCCTACGAGCAGTTCTTC. Encoded protein: CASSNPSGLTSYEQFF. The V and J genes are TRBV6-1 and TRBJ2-1; 7 bases agree with TRBD2. Germline CDR1 reads MNHNS; CDR2 reads SASEGT. V shed 5 bases and J 10 bases; nucleotides not matched to a gene: 17. CDR3 length: 16 residues.

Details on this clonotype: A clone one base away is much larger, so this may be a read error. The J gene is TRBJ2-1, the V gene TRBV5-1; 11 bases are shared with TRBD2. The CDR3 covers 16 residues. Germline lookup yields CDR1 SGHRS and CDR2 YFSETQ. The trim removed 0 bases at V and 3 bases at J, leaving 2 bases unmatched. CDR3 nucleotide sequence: TGCGCCAGCAGCTTGGAGGGGACTAGCGGCTACAATGAGCAGTTCTTC. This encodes CASSLEGTSGYNEQFF.

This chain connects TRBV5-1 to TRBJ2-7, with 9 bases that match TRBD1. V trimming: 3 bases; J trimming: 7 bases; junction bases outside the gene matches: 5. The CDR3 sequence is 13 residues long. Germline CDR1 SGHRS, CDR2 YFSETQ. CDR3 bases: TGCGCCAGCAGCTGGGACAGGGCGAGGGAGCAGTACTTC. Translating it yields CASSWDRAREQYF.

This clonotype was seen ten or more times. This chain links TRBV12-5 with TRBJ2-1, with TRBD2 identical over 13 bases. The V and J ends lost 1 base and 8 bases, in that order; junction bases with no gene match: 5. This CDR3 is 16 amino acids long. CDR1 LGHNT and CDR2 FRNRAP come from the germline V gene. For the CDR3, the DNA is TGTGCTAGTGGTTTGGAGAGGACTAGCGGGAGTGATGAGCAGTTCTTC. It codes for CASGLERTSGSDEQFF.

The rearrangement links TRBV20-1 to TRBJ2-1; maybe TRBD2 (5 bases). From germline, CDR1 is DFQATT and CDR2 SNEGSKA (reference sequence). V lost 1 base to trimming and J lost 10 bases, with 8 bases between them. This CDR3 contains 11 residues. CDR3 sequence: CSARGTGEQFF. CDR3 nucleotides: TGCAGTGCTAGAGGGACGGGGGAGCAGTTCTTC.

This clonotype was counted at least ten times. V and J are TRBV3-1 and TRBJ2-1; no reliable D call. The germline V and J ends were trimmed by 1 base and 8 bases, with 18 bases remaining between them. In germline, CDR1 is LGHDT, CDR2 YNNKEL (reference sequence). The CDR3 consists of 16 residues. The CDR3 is CASSQAPPPIRDEQFF. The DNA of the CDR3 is TGTGCCAGCAGCCAAGCACCGCCCCCGATTAGAGATGAGCAGTTCTTC.

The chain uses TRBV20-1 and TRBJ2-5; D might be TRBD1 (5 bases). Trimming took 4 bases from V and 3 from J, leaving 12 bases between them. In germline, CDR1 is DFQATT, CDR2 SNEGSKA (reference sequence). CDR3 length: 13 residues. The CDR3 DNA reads TGCAGTGCTACCAGGGCCCCCAAAGAGACCCAGTACTTC. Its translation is CSATRAPKETQYF.

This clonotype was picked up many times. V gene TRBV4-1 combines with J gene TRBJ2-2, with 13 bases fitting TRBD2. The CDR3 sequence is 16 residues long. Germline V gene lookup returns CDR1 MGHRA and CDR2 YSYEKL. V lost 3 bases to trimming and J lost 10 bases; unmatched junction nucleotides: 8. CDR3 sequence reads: CASSQDPGLAGPELFF. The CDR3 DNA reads TGCGCCAGCAGCCAGGACCCGGGACTAGCGGGGCCGGAGCTGTTTTTT.

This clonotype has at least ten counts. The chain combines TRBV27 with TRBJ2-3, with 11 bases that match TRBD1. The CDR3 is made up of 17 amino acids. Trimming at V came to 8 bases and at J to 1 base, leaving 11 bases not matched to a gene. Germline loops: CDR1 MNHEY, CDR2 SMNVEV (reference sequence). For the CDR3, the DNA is TGTGCCAGCTCACGGGACAGGGGGAGGATCGGCACAGATACGCAGTATTTT. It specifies CASSRDRGRIGTDTQYF.

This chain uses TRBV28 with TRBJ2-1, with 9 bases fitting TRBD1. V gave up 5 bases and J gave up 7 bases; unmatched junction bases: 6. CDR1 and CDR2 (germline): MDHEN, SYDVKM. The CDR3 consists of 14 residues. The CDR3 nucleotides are TGTGCCAGCAGTGGAGGACAGGGGAGAAATGAGCAGTTCTTC. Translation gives CASSGGQGRNEQFF.

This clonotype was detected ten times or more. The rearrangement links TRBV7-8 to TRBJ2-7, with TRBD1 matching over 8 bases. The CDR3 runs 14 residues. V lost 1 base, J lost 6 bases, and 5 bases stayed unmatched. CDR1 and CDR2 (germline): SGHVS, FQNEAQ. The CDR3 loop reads CASSLGTGLGEQYF. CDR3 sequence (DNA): TGTGCCAGCAGCTTAGGGACAGGGTTGGGCGAGCAGTACTTC.